The 18 T cell receptor beta chains reported below all come from one sample, sequenced in a study of cytomegalovirus exposure and HLA in healthy donors. A multiplex PCR was run with 60 Vbeta primers and 13 Jbeta primers. The repertoire was sequenced with immunoSEQ multiplex PCR; TCRdb's copy has only in-frame clones and lacks some. The sample shows roughly 120,000 clones, about 16% of them seen only once. What was sequenced was PBMCs. Every receptor here comes from a woman younger than 35 in good health and CMV-seronegative.

This clone showed up just a few times. V and J are TRBV7-8 and TRBJ2-7; 11 bases align to TRBD1. J was trimmed by 3 bases and V by 4 bases; bases with no gene match: 5. This CDR3 has 15 amino acids. The germline gives CDR1 SGHVS, CDR2 FQNEAQ. The CDR3 here is CASSYKDRGLYEQYF. The CDR3 nucleotides read TGTGCCAGCAGCTACAAGGACAGGGGGCTCTACGAGCAGTACTTC.

The chain combines TRBV7-3 with TRBJ2-3; D unresolved. The CDR3 spans 14 residues. The V gene's germline CDR1 is SGHTA and CDR2 FQGTGA. Trimming cost V 5 bases and J 2 bases, with 11 bases left between them. This CDR3 reads CASSTRTHTDTQYF. The DNA of the CDR3 is TGTGCCAGCAGCACGCGAACCCACACAGATACGCAGTATTTT.

The chain recombines TRBV15 with TRBJ1-5; unclear D gene. Germline-derived CDR1 and CDR2 are LNHNV and YYDKDF (reference sequence). Trimming shortened V by 4 bases and J by 2 bases, and 9 bases separated the two germline ends. The CDR3 covers 14 residues. CDR3: CATSTQEGNQPQHF. In nucleotides, the CDR3 is TGTGCCACCAGCACCCAAGAGGGCAATCAGCCCCAGCATTTT.

The J gene is TRBJ2-7, the V gene TRBV20-1; 7 nucleotides align to TRBD1. There are 11 residues in the CDR3. The ends lost 5 bases at V and 4 bases at J; junction bases unmatched: 2. Germline values: CDR1 DFQATT, CDR2 SNEGSKA (reference sequence). CDR3 nucleotide sequence: TGCAGTGCTGGGACAGATTACGAGCAGTACTTC. Translation gives CSAGTDYEQYF.

The V and J genes are TRBV7-2 and TRBJ2-7; D is possibly TRBD1 (6 bases). CDR3 size: 14 residues. Trimming removed 2 bases at V and 1 base at J, with 9 bases between. The germline gives CDR1 SGHTA, CDR2 FQGNSA. CDR3 bases: TGTGCCAGCAGCTTAACTGGACAGTCCTACGAGCAGTACTTC. It specifies CASSLTGQSYEQYF.

This sequence joins TRBV6-1 and TRBJ2-7; no clear D gene. V lost 1 base, J lost 2 bases, and 12 bases lay in between. The CDR3 loop spans 15 amino acids. Germline V gene sequence: CDR1 MNHNS, CDR2 SASEGT. The DNA for the CDR3 is TGTGCCAGCAGTGAAGGTGGTAGCCCCGCCTACGAGCAGTACTTC. It translates to CASSEGGSPAYEQYF.

V is TRBV5-6 and J is TRBJ1-6, with TRBD1 matching over 9 bases. V was clipped by 4 bases and J by 10 bases; unmatched bases: 9. The CDR3 has 15 amino acids. CDR1 and CDR2 from the germline V gene are SGHDT and YYEEEE. The chain's CDR3 is CASSPAGTGRSPLHF. In nucleotides, the CDR3 is TGTGCCAGCAGCCCCGCCGGGACAGGGAGATCACCCCTCCACTTT.

This clone came up many times. The rearrangement uses TRBV29-1 and TRBJ1-1; unclear D gene. Trimming pared 4 bases from V and 11 bases from J, leaving 11 bases between. Germline loops: CDR1 SQVTM, CDR2 ANQGSEA. The CDR3 runs to 10 residues. The chain's CDR3 is CSVARMPAFF. Here the CDR3 DNA reads TGCAGCGTTGCCAGGATGCCGGCTTTCTTT.

This clone was picked up one time. The rearrangement uses TRBV27 and TRBJ2-1; 7 bases match TRBD2. The trim removed 9 bases at V and 7 bases at J, leaving 6 bases unmatched. Per germline, CDR1 MNHEY and CDR2 SMNVEV (reference sequence). There are 12 residues in the CDR3. The CDR3 loop reads CASWLSGNEQFF. CDR3 bases: TGTGCCAGTTGGCTTAGCGGGAATGAGCAGTTCTTC.

The rearrangement uses TRBV30 and TRBJ1-3; D call uncertain. Germline-derived CDR1 and CDR2 are GTSNPN and SVGIG (reference sequence). The V gene lost 0 bases and the J gene lost 0 bases, with 9 bases spanning the gap. The CDR3 sequence is 15 residues long. As DNA, the CDR3 is TGTGCCTGGAGTGTAGAGCTTTACTCTGGAAACACCATATATTTT. Translated: CAWSVELYSGNTIYF.

CDR3 sequence (DNA): TGTGCCAGCAGCTCCTTAAGCTCCTACGAGCAGTACTTC. Residues: CASSSLSSYEQYF. This chain uses TRBV7-3 with TRBJ2-5; D is ambiguous. The end of the DNA fits TRBJ2-7 better, so the J call may be wrong. CDR3 length equals 13 residues. Germline lookup yields CDR1 SGHTA and CDR2 FQGTGA.

The rearrangement joins TRBV25-1 to TRBJ1-2, with D unresolved. The CDR3 runs to 14 residues. Germline CDR1 is MGHDK and CDR2 is SYGVNS. Trimming pared 0 bases from V and 8 bases from J, leaving 13 bases between. The CDR3 bases are TGTGCCAGCAGTGAATATGGGCAGGCTTGGGGCTACACCTTC. Residues: CASSEYGQAWGYTF.

This clone was observed a handful of times. The chain combines TRBV5-4 with TRBJ1-1; 11 bases agree with TRBD1. Germline V gene sequence: CDR1 SGHNT, CDR2 YYREEE (reference sequence). This CDR3 has 12 amino acids. V trimming: 10 bases; J trimming: 4 bases; junction bases outside the gene matches: 3. The DNA of the CDR3 is TGTGCCGAGGGACAGGGGGGCACTGAAGCTTTCTTT. Protein product: CAEGQGGTEAFF.

The rearrangement links TRBV5-4 to TRBJ1-4; TRBD1 matches at 7 bases. Germline trimming cut 3 bases from V and 4 bases from J; bases unmatched to any gene: 3. Germline CDR1 and CDR2: SGHNT and YYREEE (reference sequence). The length of the CDR3 is 14 residues. The CDR3 sequence is CASSSQGGNEKLFF. The CDR3 DNA is TGTGCCAGCAGCTCCCAGGGGGGTAATGAAAAACTGTTTTTT.

This clone was recorded a few times. The chain employs TRBV7-2 and TRBJ2-7; D is perhaps TRBD1 (5 bases). Germline loops: CDR1 SGHTA, CDR2 FQGNSA. V was clipped by 5 bases and J by 0 bases, with 14 bases between them. The CDR3 loop spans 15 amino acids. The CDR3 DNA reads as TGTGCCAGCAGCGCTTCCTGGGGCAGCTCCTACGAGCAGTACTTC. Amino acid sequence: CASSASWGSSYEQYF.

This chain connects TRBV5-1 to TRBJ1-3, with D possibly TRBD1 on 6 matching bases. V was trimmed by 2 bases and J by 0 bases, leaving 21 bases between them. This CDR3 contains 19 residues. In germline, CDR1 is SGHRS, CDR2 YFSETQ. In DNA, the CDR3 is TGCGCCAGCAGCTTCGGTGGGGCTACAGGGCCTAGCTCTGGAAACACCATATATTTT. Its protein product is CASSFGGATGPSSGNTIYF.

The genes are TRBV30 and TRBJ1-6; a weak D match, TRBD1 (6 bases). The CDR3 length is 12 residues. Trimming took off 2 bases at V and 10 bases at J, with 9 bases between the two ends. Per the germline V gene, CDR1 is GTSNPN and CDR2 is SVGIG (reference sequence). The CDR3 protein is CAWSPGESPLHF. The DNA of the CDR3 is TGTGCCTGGAGTCCAGGGGAATCACCCCTCCACTTT.

This clone has only a few counts. V gene TRBV13 combines with J gene TRBJ2-6; D is ambiguous. This CDR3 is 15 amino acids long. In germline, CDR1 is PRHDT, CDR2 FYEKMQ (reference sequence). V lost 7 bases to trimming and J lost 0 bases, with 10 bases between them. DNA for the CDR3: TGTGCCAGCACCATACTCCTCTCTGGGGCCAACGTCCTGACTTTC. Its translation is CASTILLSGANVLTF.